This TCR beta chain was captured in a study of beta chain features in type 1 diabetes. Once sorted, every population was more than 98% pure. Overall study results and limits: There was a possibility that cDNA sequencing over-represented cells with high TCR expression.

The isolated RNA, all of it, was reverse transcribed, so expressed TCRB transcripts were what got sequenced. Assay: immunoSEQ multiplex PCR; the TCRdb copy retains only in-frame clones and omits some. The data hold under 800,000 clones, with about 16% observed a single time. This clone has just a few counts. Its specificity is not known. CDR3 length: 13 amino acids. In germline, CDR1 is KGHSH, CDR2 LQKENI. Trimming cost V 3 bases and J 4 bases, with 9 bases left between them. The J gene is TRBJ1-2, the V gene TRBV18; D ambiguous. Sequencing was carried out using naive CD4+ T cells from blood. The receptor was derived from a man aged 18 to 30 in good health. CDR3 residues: CASSPAGVYGYTF. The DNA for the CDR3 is TGTGCCAGCTCACCCGCCGGAGTCTATGGCTACACCTTC.